The clone carrying this T cell receptor beta chain has at least ten counts. Its target is unknown. Time point given: newly diagnosed GD, antithyroid drugs for less than 3 months. Making the TCR library involved RNA that had been extracted from PBMCs. Arm-PCR of CDR3 regions with iRepertoire HTBI primers generated TCR beta libraries. TCRdb fed the multiplex PCR reads into MiXCR, producing one record per CDR3 protein. The data contain about 350,000 distinct CDR3 sequences, approximately 15% of them singletons. This specimen belongs to a study of regulatory T cells in long-lasting Graves disease. General observations from the study: Since the sample size was small, accuracy may have been reduced.

V gave up 4 bases and J gave up 9 bases; unmatched junction bases: 5. The CDR3 consists of 14 residues. CDR1 is SGHRS, CDR2 YFSETQ, per germline. These same data were also listed under a study on T cells in Graves' hyperthyroidism and ophthalmopathy. That study reports: TCR CDR3 underwent first-round RT-PCR with the HTBI primer set.

This clonotype was sampled from a man aged 35-49 years with Graves disease. The material sequenced was peripheral blood mononuclear cells (PBMCs), taken at new diagnosis, from a patient treated with antithyroid drugs. This sequence joins TRBV5-1 and TRBJ2-1, with TRBD2 identical over 12 bases. The CDR3 DNA reads as TGCGCCAGCAGCCCCGGACTAGCGGGGCGTGAGCAGTTCTTC. Protein product: CASSPGLAGREQFF.